This T cell receptor beta chain is drawn from a study of blood T cell repertoires in COVID-19. Background on the study: The origin of the acute and convalescent COVID-19 samples was the United States, Italy and Spain.

The assay was immunoSEQ multiplex PCR, and TCRdb's table has in-frame clones only and misses some. Here the sample spans about 42,000 clones, roughly nine tenths being singletons. With V trimmed by 4 bases and J by 4 bases, 7 bases remained unmatched. The CDR3 totals 18 residues. Germline CDR1 is MGHRA and CDR2 is YSYEKL. The source is a man younger than 45 with active or convalescent COVID-19. Sequencing was performed on peripheral blood. The chain couples TRBV4-1 to TRBJ2-2; 15 bases align to TRBD2. Here the CDR3 reads CASSPQGLAGGGTGELFF. CDR3 in DNA: TGCGCCAGCAGCCCGCAGGGACTAGCGGGGGGAGGCACCGGGGAGCTGTTTTTT.